This paragraph covers one TCR beta chain sequence. Its matching antigen is unknown. The CDR3 consists of 13 residues. Germline V CDR1 and CDR2: SEHNR, FQNEAQ (reference sequence). This record comes from a study of T-cell reconstitution after alpha-beta-depleted transplantation in children. General study findings and limits: Expanded clones from the graft, numbering several hundred, reportedly supplied alpha-beta T cells about two months after transplant. One year post-transplant, T-cell counts and diversity were largely derived from T cells produced anew.

Unique molecular identifiers were used in preparing the TCRbeta library. MiXCR, applied by TCRdb to the PCR reads, yields one record per CDR3 protein. The table has a few hundred thousand distinct CDR3 sequences, roughly 15% seen once; the top ten hold roughly 27%. Sequencing used PBMCs, mostly from graft donor cells, obtained 360 days after TCRalphabeta/CD19-depleted stem cell transplant. The gene calls are TRBV7-9 and TRBJ2-3, with 14 bases lining up with TRBD2. The clonotype comes from a boy younger than two who had a stem cell transplant for Wiskott-Aldrich syndrome, so the T cells may come from the graft donor. CDR3 nucleotides: TGTGGGACGGGACTAGCGGGGGCAGATACGCAGTATTTT. It yields the protein CGTGLAGADTQYF.